The sequence of this T cell receptor beta chain was determined in a study of blood T cell repertoires in COVID-19. Participants were aged roughly 18 to 89 years from 24 US areas. Per the original methods: Amplifying reference gene primers gave estimates of nucleated cell counts. The data were produced by immunoSEQ multiplex PCR, yet TCRdb's version contains in-frame clones alone and is incomplete. V, J and clone size derive from that table, while D and trimming were established from the DNA sequence. Here the sample spans roughly 230,000 clones, approximately 81% being singletons. This CDR3 has 13 amino acids. Looked up from germline, CDR1 is SGHTA and CDR2 is FQGNSA. The ends were cut back, 5 bases at V and 4 bases at J, with 6 bases in the middle.

V usage is TRBV7-2 and J usage is TRBJ2-6, with D unclear. The sequence was obtained from a woman aged 50 to 65 who had been exposed to COVID-19. The sequenced material came from PBMCs or T cells enriched from blood (not recorded which). The CDR3 sequence is CASSLLGANVLTF. CDR3 coding DNA: TGTGCCAGCAGCCTTCTCGGGGCCAACGTCCTGACTTTC.